This TCR beta chain was sequenced during a study of T and B cells in COVID-19 patients. Study in general: Of about 19 active-infection patients, 12 were critically ill with mechanical ventilation or extracorporeal membrane oxygenation.

BIOMED2 TRB-A/B primer pools were used in multiplex TRB PCR. TCRdb called the multiplex PCR reads again in MiXCR, with one record for every CDR3 protein. Of over a thousand distinct CDR3 sequences in the sample, roughly 29% are singletons; the top ten hold roughly 80%. Each TRB amplification used 250-500 ng of genomic DNA from blood. General study findings and limits: There were thousands of TCR clusters exclusive to the recovered cohort, some 31 with low generation probability.

Details on this clonotype: The antigen is not known.

This receptor was identified in a human donor with active COVID-19. Sequencing used blood.

The CDR3 nucleotides are TGTGCCAGCAGCGGGGGACAGGGGGGAATAGATACGCAGTATTTT. It yields the protein CASSGGQGGIDTQYF. The chain has TRBV5-5 and TRBJ2-3; 11 bases line up with TRBD1. V was clipped by 4 bases and J by 5 bases; unmatched bases: 6. This CDR3 has 15 amino acids. Germline-derived CDR1 and CDR2 are SGHKS and YYEKEE (reference sequence). The whole variable domain, filled in from reference TRBV5-5 and TRBJ2-3, reads DAGVTQSPTHLIKTRGQQVTLRCSPISGHKSVSWYQQVLGQGPQFIFQYYEKEERGRGNFPDRFSARQFPNYSSELNVNALLLGDSALYLCASSGGQGGIDTQYFGPGTRLTVL.